This passage covers 15 T cell receptor beta chains from one sample sequenced in a study of neoadjuvant anti-PD-1 for oral cavity cancer. Documented time point: after neoadjuvant nivolumab, at surgical resection. Measured with immunoSEQ multiplex PCR; TCRdb has only the in-frame clones, and not every one. This table holds over 25,000 clones, roughly 85% found once. Sample: PBMCs, taken after nivolumab (anti-PD-1) treatment. The origin of the receptors is a person aged 35-80 years with oral cavity squamous cell carcinoma.

The V and J genes are TRBV5-1 and TRBJ2-7, with 7 bases matching TRBD2. CDR1 SGHRS and CDR2 YFSETQ come from the germline V gene. The CDR3 loop spans 16 amino acids. The ends lost 1 base at V and 2 bases at J; junction bases unmatched: 9. DNA for the CDR3: TGCGCCAGCAGCTTGTCGTGGACTAGTGGGACCTACGAGCAGTACTTC. This gives the protein CASSLSWTSGTYEQYF.

The V and J genes are TRBV5-1 and TRBJ2-7, with D perhaps TRBD1 (6 bases). Per germline, CDR1 SGHRS and CDR2 YFSETQ. V dropped 4 bases and J dropped 1 base, with 12 bases sitting between them. The CDR3 is 14 amino acids. The CDR3 here is CASSSPTGSYEQYF. As DNA, the CDR3 is TGCGCCAGCAGCAGCCCCACAGGGTCCTACGAGCAGTACTTC.

The gene calls are TRBV5-5 and TRBJ1-4; 8 bases are shared with TRBD1. The CDR3 is made up of 14 amino acids. Per germline, CDR1 SGHKS and CDR2 YYEKEE (reference sequence). V lost 0 bases, J lost 6 bases, and 1 base stayed unmatched. The CDR3 coding sequence is TGTGCCAGCAGCTTGGGGACAGGGCATGAAAAACTGTTTTTT. Encoded protein: CASSLGTGHEKLFF.

Concerning this clone itself: Other DNA sequences in this specimen translate into the identical CDR3. V is TRBV7-9 and J is TRBJ2-7; tentatively, D is TRBD1 (5 bases). Germline values: CDR1 SEHNR, CDR2 FQNEAQ (reference sequence). Between the trimmed V and J ends, which lost 3 bases and 6 bases, there was a span of 15 bases. This CDR3 has 14 residues. The CDR3 nucleotides read TGTGCCAGCAGCTTGGGCCAGGGCCTCGTCGAGCAGTACTTC. Residues: CASSLGQGLVEQYF.

This clone has only one observation. The DNA of the CDR3 is TGTGCCAGCAGTTACTCGGGGACAGAAGAGACCCAGTACTTC. Translating gives CASSYSGTEETQYF. V is TRBV6-6 and J is TRBJ2-5; 7 nucleotides agree with TRBD1. CDR3 size: 14 residues. CDR1 and CDR2 from the germline V gene are MNHNY and SVGAGI (reference sequence). V trimming: 0 bases; J trimming: 3 bases; junction bases outside the gene matches: 1.

J is TRBJ2-5 and V is TRBV14, with a tentative D call TRBD2 (6 bases). CDR1 and CDR2 (germline): SGHDN, FVKESK. V was cut by 2 bases and J by 2 bases, with 15 bases left in between. The CDR3 is 16 amino acids. CDR3 DNA sequence: TGTGCCAGCAGCCAAACCCTTAGCGGAAGACAAGAGACCCAGTACTTC. Translated, it gives CASSQTLSGRQETQYF.

The CDR3: CASSQVTVNFISMNTEAFF. The CDR3 bases are TGTGCCAGCAGCCAGGTGACAGTGAACTTTATAAGCATGAACACTGAAGCTTTCTTT. The genes are TRBV4-2 and TRBJ1-1; tentative D call: TRBD1 (5 bases). Trimming removed 3 bases at V and 0 bases at J, with 23 bases between. The CDR3 extends over 19 amino acids. Germline V lookup: CDR1 LGHNA, CDR2 YNFKEQ.

The chain is built from TRBV28 and TRBJ1-5, with no clear D. The V end was cut by 8 bases, the J end by 9 bases, with 14 bases between. Germline V gene data show CDR1 as MDHEN and CDR2 as SYDVKM. The CDR3 runs 12 residues. The CDR3 sequence is CASHQSRRPQHF. CDR3 coding DNA: TGTGCCAGCCATCAGTCGCGTCGGCCCCAGCATTTT.

This clone appeared a few times. The rearrangement joins TRBV19 to TRBJ1-6; D is possibly TRBD1 (5 bases). Deletions cut 3 bases from V and 9 bases from J, with 12 bases between. Germline V CDR1 and CDR2: LNHDA, SQIVND (reference sequence). This CDR3 is built from 14 residues. The CDR3 nucleotides read TGTGCCAGTAGTATTCAGGGAATGCGTTCACCCCTCCACTTT. Translating it yields CASSIQGMRSPLHF.

This clone has only a few counts. The V gene is TRBV11-2, the J gene TRBJ2-1; the match to TRBD2 covers 11 bases. Unmatched junction bases numbered 7, after V lost 3 bases and J lost 9 bases. CDR3 length: 15 residues. Germline-derived CDR1 and CDR2 are SGHAT and FQNNGV. The CDR3 spells CASSFTLAGGGEQFF. The DNA for the CDR3 is TGTGCCAGCAGCTTCACCCTAGCGGGGGGTGGTGAGCAGTTCTTC.

The V and J genes are TRBV19 and TRBJ2-2; no reliable D call. The V gene's germline CDR1 is LNHDA and CDR2 SQIVND (reference sequence). V shed 3 bases and J shed 1 base, with 3 bases lying between them. CDR3 length equals 13 residues. CDR3 DNA: TGTGCCAGTAGTATCGAGAACACCGGGGAGCTGTTTTTT. Translation: CASSIENTGELFF.

The chain links TRBV2 to TRBJ2-5; D unclear. CDR1 SNHLY and CDR2 FYNNEI come from the germline V gene. This CDR3 has 9 amino acids. Trimming removed 8 bases at V and 5 bases at J, with 3 bases between. CDR3 amino acids: CASGETQYF. The CDR3 coding sequence is TGTGCCAGCGGGGAGACCCAGTACTTC.

V usage is TRBV2 and J usage is TRBJ2-7, with 10 bases matching TRBD2. The germline V gene encodes CDR1 SNHLY and CDR2 FYNNEI. The V and J ends lost 7 bases and 5 bases, in that order; junction bases with no gene match: 8. The length of the CDR3 is 14 residues. Here the CDR3 reads CASTSGGAFHEQYF. The CDR3 DNA reads TGTGCCAGCACCAGCGGGGGGGCCTTCCACGAGCAGTACTTC.

V usage is TRBV5-1 and J usage is TRBJ2-3; weak D call: TRBD2 (5 bases). V was cut by 7 bases and J by 0 bases, with 18 bases left in between. CDR1 SGHRS and CDR2 YFSETQ come from the germline V gene. The CDR3 covers 16 residues. The CDR3 loop is CASVASQATSTDTQYF. The CDR3 bases are TGCGCCAGCGTGGCTAGCCAAGCTACTAGCACAGATACGCAGTATTTT.

The chain joins TRBV10-2 to TRBJ1-2; a weak D match, TRBD1 (6 bases). The germline CDR1 and CDR2 sequences are WSHSY and SAAADI. CDR3 length equals 13 residues. Deletions cut 9 bases from V and 2 bases from J, with 13 bases between. The CDR3 region has the DNA TGCGCCAGTTCGGGACACCCAAACTATGGCTACACCTTC. As protein: CASSGHPNYGYTF.